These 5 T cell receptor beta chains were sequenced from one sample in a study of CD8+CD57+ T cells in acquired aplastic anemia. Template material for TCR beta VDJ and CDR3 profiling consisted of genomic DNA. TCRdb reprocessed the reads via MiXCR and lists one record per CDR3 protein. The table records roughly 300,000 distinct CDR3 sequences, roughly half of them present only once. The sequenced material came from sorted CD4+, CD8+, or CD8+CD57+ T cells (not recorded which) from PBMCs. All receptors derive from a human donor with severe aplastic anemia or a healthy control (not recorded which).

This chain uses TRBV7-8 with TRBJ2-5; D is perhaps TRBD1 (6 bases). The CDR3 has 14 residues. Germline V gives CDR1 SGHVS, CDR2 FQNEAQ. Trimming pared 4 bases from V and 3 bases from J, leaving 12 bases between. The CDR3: CASSSPTGEETQYF. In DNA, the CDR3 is TGTGCCAGCAGCTCGCCGACAGGCGAAGAGACCCAGTACTTC. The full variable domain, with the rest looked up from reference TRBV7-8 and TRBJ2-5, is GAGVSQSPRYKVAKRGQDVALRCDPISGHVSLFWYQQALGQGPEFLTYFQNEAQLDKSGLPSDRFFAERPEGSVSTLKIQRTQQEDSAVYLCASSSPTGEETQYFGPGTRLLVL.

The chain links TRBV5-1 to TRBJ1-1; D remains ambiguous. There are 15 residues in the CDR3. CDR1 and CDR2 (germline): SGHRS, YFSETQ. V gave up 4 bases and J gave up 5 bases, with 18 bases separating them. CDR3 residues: CASSPSGELRTEAFF. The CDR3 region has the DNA TGCGCCAGCAGCCCCAGTGGGGAATTGAGGACTGAAGCTTTCTTT.

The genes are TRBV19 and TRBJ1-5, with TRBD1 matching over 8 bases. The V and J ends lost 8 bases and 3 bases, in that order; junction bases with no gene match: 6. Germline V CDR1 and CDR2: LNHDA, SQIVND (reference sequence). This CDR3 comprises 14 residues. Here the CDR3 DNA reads TGTGCCAGTTTCGGGACAGGACCCAATCAGCCCCAGCATTTT. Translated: CASFGTGPNQPQHF.

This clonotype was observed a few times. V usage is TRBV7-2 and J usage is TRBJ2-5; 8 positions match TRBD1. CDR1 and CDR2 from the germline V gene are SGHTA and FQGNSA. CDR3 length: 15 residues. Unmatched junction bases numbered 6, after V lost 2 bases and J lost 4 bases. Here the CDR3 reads CASSLWSGGSETQYF. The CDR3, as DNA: TGTGCCAGCAGCTTATGGTCAGGGGGCTCAGAGACCCAGTACTTC.

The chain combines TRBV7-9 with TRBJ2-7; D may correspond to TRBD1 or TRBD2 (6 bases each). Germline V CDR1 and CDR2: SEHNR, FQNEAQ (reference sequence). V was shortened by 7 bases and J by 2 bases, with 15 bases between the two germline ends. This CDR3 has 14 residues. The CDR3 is CASTRTGGPYEQYF. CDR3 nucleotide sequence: TGTGCCAGCACCCGGACCGGGGGCCCCTACGAGCAGTACTTC.